The TCR beta chain under discussion was sequenced for a study of cytomegalovirus exposure and HLA in healthy donors. Broader study findings: It is likely that the observed cluster of highly shared sequence variants was a sequencing artifact. 16,951 TCR beta sequences were associated with HLA alleles at 0.05 false discovery rate in a later analysis.

Donors likely had unrecorded immune exposures despite being nominally healthy when sampled. Germline V gene sequence: CDR1 SGDLS, CDR2 YYNGEE. The CDR3 contains 12 residues. Trimming pared 4 bases from V and 7 bases from J, leaving 12 bases between. Amplification used 60 Vbeta primers and 13 Jbeta primers. The method was immunoSEQ multiplex PCR; TCRdb's version includes in-frame clones alone and lacks a portion of them. The table has about 96,000 clones, 64% seen once. Notes on this clone: Its antigen is still unknown.

This clonotype was obtained from a man in his fifties or sixties in good health and CMV-seronegative. The rearrangement links TRBV9 to TRBJ2-7, with a tentative D call TRBD2 (5 bases). Sequences were obtained from PBMCs. The CDR3 DNA reads TGTGCCAGCAGCTCCGCCCCGGGGGAGCAGTACTTC. Translation: CASSSAPGEQYF.